This T cell receptor (beta chain) was obtained from a study of regulatory T cells in long-lasting Graves disease. General study findings and limits: Tissue studied was limited to peripheral blood, excluding thyroid tissue.

Time point indicated: newly diagnosed GD, antithyroid drugs for less than 3 months. The TCR library used RNA extracted from PBMCs. Both iRepertoire HTBI primers and Arm-PCR of CDR3 regions were used to build the TCR beta libraries. Using its own MiXCR run on the multiplex PCR reads, TCRdb lists one record per CDR3 protein. This sample has a few hundred thousand distinct CDR3 sequences, with over 15% found just once. This clonotype came up many times. What it binds is not known. Germline trimming cut 5 bases from V and 2 bases from J; bases unmatched to any gene: 10. Germline-derived CDR1 and CDR2 are DFQATT and SNEGSKA (reference sequence). CDR3 length: 16 residues. These data were likewise used in another study, on T cells in Graves' hyperthyroidism and ophthalmopathy. That study reports: Using the HTBI primer set, a first-round RT-PCR was run on the TCR CDR3.

Material: peripheral blood mononuclear cells (PBMCs), obtained at new diagnosis, from a patient treated with antithyroid drugs. The V gene is TRBV20-1, the J gene TRBJ2-3; 10 bases match TRBD2. This TCR came from a man between 35 and 55 years old with Graves disease. The CDR3 is CSAATSSGGITDTQYF. The CDR3 DNA sequence: TGCAGTGCTGCCACATCTAGCGGGGGAATCACAGATACGCAGTATTTT.